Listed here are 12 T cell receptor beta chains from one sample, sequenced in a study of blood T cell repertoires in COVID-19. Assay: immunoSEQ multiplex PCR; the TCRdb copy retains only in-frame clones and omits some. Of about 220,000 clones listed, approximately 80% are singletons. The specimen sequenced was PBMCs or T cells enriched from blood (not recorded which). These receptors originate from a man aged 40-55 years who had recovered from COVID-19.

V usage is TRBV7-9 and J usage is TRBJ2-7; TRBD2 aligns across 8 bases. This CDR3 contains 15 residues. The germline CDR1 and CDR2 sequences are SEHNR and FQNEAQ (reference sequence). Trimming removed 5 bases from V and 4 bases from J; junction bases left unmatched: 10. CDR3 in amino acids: CASSGSGTSGYEQYF. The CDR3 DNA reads TGTGCCAGCAGCGGTTCCGGGACTAGTGGTTACGAGCAGTACTTC.

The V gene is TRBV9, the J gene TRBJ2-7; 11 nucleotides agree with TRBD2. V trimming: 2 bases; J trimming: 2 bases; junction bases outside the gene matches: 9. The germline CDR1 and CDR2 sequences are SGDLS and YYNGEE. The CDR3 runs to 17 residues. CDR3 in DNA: TGTGCCAGCAGCGTTCAAGTGGCTAGCGGGGGGACCTACGAGCAGTACTTC. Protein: CASSVQVASGGTYEQYF.

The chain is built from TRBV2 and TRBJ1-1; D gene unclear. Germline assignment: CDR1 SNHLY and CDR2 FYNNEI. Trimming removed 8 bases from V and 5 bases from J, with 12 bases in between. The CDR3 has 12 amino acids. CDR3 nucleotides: TGTGCCAGCGGAGCGGGGTGGACTGAAGCTTTCTTT. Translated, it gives CASGAGWTEAFF. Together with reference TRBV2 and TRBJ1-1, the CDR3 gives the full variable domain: EPEVTQTPSHQVTQMGQEVILRCVPISNHLYFYWYRQILGQKVEFLVSFYNNEISEKSEIFDDQFSVERPDGSNFTLKIRSTKLEDSAMYFCASGAGWTEAFFGQGTRLTVV.

For the CDR3, the DNA is TGTGCCAGCGGCCCGGGACAGGGGAGAGGGATGGGCAATCAGCCCCAGCATTTT. Translation gives CASGPGQGRGMGNQPQHF. V and J are TRBV28 and TRBJ1-5, with 10 bases identical to TRBD1. The CDR3 contains 18 residues. J gave up 2 bases and V 8 bases, and 15 bases lay outside the gene matches. Germline loops: CDR1 MDHEN, CDR2 SYDVKM.

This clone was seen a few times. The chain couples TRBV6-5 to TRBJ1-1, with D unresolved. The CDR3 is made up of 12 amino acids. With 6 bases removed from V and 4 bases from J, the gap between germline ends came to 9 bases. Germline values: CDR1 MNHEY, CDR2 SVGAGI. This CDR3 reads CASSQPGTEAFF. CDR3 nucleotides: TGTGCCAGCAGCCAACCAGGCACTGAAGCTTTCTTT.

Here the CDR3 DNA reads TGTGCCAGCAAGAAACAGGGAGGGGACTATGGCTACACCTTC. This codes for CASKKQGGDYGYTF. J is TRBJ1-2 and V is TRBV2, with TRBD1 as a possible D gene (6 bases). The CDR3 is 14 residues long. Germline lookup yields CDR1 SNHLY and CDR2 FYNNEI. Trimming took 7 bases from V and 3 from J, leaving 15 bases between them.

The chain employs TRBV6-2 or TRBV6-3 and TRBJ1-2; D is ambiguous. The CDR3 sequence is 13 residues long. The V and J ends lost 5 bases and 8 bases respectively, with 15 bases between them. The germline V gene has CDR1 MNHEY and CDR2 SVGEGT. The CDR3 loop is CASSPSGYRGYTF. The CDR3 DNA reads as TGTGCCAGCAGTCCGTCGGGGTATCGAGGCTACACCTTC.

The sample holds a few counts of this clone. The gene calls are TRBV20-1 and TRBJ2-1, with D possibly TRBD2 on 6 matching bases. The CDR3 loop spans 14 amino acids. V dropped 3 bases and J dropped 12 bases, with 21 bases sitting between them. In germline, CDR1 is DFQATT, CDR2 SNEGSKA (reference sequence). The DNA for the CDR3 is TGCAGTGCTAGTCCCCCGGAGGCGGGAAAGGGGCAGTTCTTC. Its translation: CSASPPEAGKGQFF.

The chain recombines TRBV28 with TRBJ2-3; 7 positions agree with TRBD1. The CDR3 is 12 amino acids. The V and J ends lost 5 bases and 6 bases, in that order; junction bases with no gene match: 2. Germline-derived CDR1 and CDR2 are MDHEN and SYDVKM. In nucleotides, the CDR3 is TGTGCCAGCAGTGAGGGGGCCGATACGCAGTATTTT. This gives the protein CASSEGADTQYF.

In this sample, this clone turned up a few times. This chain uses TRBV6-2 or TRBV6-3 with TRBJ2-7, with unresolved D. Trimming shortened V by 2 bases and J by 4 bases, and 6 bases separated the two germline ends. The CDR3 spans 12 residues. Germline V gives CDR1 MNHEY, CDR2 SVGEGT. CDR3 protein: CASSYGRYEQYF. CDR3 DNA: TGTGCCAGCAGTTACGGCAGGTACGAGCAGTACTTC.

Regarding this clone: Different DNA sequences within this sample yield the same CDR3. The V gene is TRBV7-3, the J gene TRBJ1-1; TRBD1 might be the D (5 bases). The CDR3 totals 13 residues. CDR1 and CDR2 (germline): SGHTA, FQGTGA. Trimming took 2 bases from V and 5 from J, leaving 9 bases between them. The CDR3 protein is CASSLQGSTEAFF. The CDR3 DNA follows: TGTGCCAGCAGCTTACAGGGCAGTACTGAAGCTTTCTTT.

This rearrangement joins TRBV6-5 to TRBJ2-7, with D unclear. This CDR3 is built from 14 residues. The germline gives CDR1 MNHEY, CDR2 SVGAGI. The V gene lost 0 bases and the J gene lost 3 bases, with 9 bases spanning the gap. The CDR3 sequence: CASSYSGRHYEQYF. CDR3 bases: TGTGCCAGCAGTTACTCAGGCAGACACTACGAGCAGTACTTC.